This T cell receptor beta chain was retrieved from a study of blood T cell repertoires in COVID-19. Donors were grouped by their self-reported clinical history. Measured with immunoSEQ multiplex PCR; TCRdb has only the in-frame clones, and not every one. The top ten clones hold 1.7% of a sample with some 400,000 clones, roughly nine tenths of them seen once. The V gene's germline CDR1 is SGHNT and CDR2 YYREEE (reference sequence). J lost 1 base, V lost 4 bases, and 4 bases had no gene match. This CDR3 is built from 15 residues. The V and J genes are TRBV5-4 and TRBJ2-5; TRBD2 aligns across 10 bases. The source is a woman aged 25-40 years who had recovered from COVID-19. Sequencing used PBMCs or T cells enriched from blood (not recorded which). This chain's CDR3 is CASSRTSGSQETQYF. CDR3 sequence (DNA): TGTGCCAGCAGCCGGACTAGCGGAAGCCAAGAGACCCAGTACTTC. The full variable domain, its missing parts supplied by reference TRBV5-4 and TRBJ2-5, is ETGVTQSPTHLIKTRGQQVTLRCSSQSGHNTVSWYQQALGQGPQFIFQYYREEENGRGNFPPRFSGLQFPNYSSELNVNALELDDSALYLCASSRTSGSQETQYFGPGTRLLVL.